This T cell receptor beta chain was identified in a study of beta chain features in type 1 diabetes. Overall study results and limits: A moderate, significant TCRB CDR3 shortening appeared in type 1 diabetes across four CD4+ subsets.

In regard to this clone: The antigen is not known.

Expressed TCRB transcripts were sequenced because the isolated RNA had all been reverse transcribed beforehand. The repertoire was sequenced with immunoSEQ multiplex PCR; TCRdb's copy has only in-frame clones and lacks some. The top ten hold around 0.65% of the sample, which has over 150,000 clones, about 8.5% seen once. V lost 7 bases to trimming and J lost 1 base; unmatched junction nucleotides: 5. Germline CDR1 is MDHEN and CDR2 is SYDVKM. CDR3 size: 15 residues. The chain employs TRBV28 and TRBJ2-2, with 8 bases lining up with TRBD1. The sequence was obtained from a man aged 18 to 29 in good health. Material: central memory CD4+ T cells from blood. CDR3 residues: CASKGQGLNTGELFF. The CDR3 nucleotides are TGTGCCAGCAAAGGACAGGGTCTGAACACCGGGGAGCTGTTTTTT.